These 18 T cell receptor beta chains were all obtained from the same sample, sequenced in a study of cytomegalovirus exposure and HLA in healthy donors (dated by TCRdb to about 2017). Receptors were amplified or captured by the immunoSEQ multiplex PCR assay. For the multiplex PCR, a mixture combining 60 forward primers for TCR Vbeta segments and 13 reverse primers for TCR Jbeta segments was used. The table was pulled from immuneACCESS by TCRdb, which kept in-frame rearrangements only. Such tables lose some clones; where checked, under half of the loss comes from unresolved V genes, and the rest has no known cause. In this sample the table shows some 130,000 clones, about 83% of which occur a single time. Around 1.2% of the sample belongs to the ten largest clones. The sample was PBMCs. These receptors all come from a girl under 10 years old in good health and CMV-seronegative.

The CDR3 DNA follows: TGTGCCAGCAGTTTAGGCGGGAGTTATAATGAGCAGTTCTTC. Protein: CASSLGGSYNEQFF. The chain is built from TRBV27 and TRBJ2-1; 7 positions agree with TRBD2. The junction had 5 bases not matched to a gene; V was cut back by 2 bases and J by 7 bases. Per the germline V gene, CDR1 is MNHEY and CDR2 is SMNVEV (reference sequence). The CDR3 covers 14 residues.

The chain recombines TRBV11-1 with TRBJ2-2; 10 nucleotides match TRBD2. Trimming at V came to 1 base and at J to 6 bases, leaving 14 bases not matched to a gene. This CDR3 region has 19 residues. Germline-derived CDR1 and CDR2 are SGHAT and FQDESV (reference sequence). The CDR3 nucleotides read TGTGCCAGCAGCTTAGGGGGAATGTGGCTAGCGGGAGAGGCCGGGGAGCTGTTTTTT. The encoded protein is CASSLGGMWLAGEAGELFF.

CDR3 sequence (DNA): TGCGCCAGCAGCTTAGCGGGAGACAATGAGCAGTTCTTC. This codes for CASSLAGDNEQFF. The J gene is TRBJ2-1, the V gene TRBV5-1; 8 nucleotides align to TRBD2. CDR3 length equals 13 residues. The V gene end was trimmed by 2 bases and the J gene end by 5 bases; junction bases not matched to a gene: 0. Per the germline V gene, CDR1 is SGHRS and CDR2 is YFSETQ. The full variable domain, completed using reference TRBV5-1 and TRBJ2-1, is KAGVTQTPRYLIKTRGQQVTLSCSPISGHRSVSWYQQTPGQGLQFLFEYFSETQRNKGNFPGRFSGRQFSNSRSEMNVSTLELGDSALYLCASSLAGDNEQFFGPGTRLTVL.

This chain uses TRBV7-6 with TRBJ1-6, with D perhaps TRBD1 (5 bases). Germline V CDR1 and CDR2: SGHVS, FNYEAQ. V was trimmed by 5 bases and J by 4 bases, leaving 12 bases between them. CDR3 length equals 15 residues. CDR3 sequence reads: CASSPWGDYNSPLHF. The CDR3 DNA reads TGTGCCAGCAGCCCCTGGGGGGATTATAATTCACCCCTCCACTTT.

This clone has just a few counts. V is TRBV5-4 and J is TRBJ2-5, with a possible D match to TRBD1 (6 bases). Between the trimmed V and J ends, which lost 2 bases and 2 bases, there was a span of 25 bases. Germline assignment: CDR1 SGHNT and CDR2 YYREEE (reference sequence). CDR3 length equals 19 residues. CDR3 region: CASSLLSLYGTRDQETQYF. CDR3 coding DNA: TGTGCCAGCAGCTTACTGAGTTTATACGGGACAAGGGATCAAGAGACCCAGTACTTC.

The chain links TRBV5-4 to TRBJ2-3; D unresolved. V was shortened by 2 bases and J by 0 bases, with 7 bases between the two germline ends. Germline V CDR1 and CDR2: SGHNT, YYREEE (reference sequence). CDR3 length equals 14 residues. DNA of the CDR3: TGTGCCAGCAGCTTCGCGGCTAGCACAGATACGCAGTATTTT. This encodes CASSFAASTDTQYF.

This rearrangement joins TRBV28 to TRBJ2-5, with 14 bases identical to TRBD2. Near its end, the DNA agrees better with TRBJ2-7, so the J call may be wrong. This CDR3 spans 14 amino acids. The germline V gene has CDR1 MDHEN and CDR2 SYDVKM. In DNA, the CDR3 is TGTGCCAGCACCCTGGGACTAGCGGGAGACGAGCAGTACTTC. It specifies CASTLGLAGDEQYF.

The DNA for the CDR3 is TGTGCCAGCAGCCAAGAAGGCGGACTAGCGGGAGACTGGGAGACCCAGTACTTC. Translation gives CASSQEGGLAGDWETQYF. V and J are TRBV14 and TRBJ2-5; 13 bases line up with TRBD2. The V gene's germline CDR1 is SGHDN and CDR2 FVKESK. Trimming at V came to 0 bases and at J to 5 bases, leaving 9 bases not matched to a gene. This CDR3 is 18 amino acids long.

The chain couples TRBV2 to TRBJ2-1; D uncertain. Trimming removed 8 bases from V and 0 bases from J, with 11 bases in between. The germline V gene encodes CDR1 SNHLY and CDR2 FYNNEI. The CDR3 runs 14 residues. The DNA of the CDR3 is TGTGCCAGCTCCCCCCGGAGCTCCTACAATGAGCAGTTCTTC. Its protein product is CASSPRSSYNEQFF.

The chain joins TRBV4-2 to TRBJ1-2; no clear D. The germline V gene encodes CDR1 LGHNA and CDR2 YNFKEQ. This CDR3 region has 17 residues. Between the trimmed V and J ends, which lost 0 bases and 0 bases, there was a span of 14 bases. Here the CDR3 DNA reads TGTGCCAGCAGCCAAGATATCCTCCAGGCGCCTAACTATGGCTACACCTTC. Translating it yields CASSQDILQAPNYGYTF.

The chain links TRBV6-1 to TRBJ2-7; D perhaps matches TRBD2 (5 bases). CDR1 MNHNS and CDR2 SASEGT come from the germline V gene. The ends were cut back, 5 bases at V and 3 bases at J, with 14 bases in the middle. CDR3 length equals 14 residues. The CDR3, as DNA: TGTGCCAGCAGTCTTTCCCTAGCAGTCTACGAGCAGTACTTC. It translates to CASSLSLAVYEQYF.

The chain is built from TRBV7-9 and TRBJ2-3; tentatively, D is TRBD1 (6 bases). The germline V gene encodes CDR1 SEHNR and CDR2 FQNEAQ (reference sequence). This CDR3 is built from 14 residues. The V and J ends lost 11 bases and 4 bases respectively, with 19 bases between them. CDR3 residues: CAGVRGRGPDTQYF. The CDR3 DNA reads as TGTGCCGGGGTTAGGGGGAGAGGTCCAGATACGCAGTATTTT.

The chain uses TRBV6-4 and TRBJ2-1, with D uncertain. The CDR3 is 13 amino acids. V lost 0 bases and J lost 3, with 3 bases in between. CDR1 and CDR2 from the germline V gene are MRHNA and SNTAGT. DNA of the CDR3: TGTGCCAGCAGTGACTCTAGCTACAATGAGCAGTTCTTC. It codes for CASSDSSYNEQFF.

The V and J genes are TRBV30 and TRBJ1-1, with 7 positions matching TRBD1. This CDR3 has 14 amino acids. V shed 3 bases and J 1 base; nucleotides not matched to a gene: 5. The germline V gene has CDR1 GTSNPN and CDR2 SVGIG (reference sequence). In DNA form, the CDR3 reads TGTGCCTGGAGACGACAGGGACAGAACACTGAAGCTTTCTTT. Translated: CAWRRQGQNTEAFF. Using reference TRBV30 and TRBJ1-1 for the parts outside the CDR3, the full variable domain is SQTIHQWPATLVQPVGSPLSLECTVEGTSNPNLYWYRQAAGRGLQLLFYSVGIGQISSEVPQNLSASRPQDRQFILSSKKLLLSDSGFYLCAWRRQGQNTEAFFGQGTRLTVV.

The CDR3 bases are TGCGCCAGCAGCCAAGTTACCAGAGGCATTCAGTACTTC. It specifies CASSQVTRGIQYF. This sequence joins TRBV4-1 and TRBJ2-4; D not certain. Trimming left V 1 base short and J 9 bases short, with 10 bases between. Germline CDR1 MGHRA, CDR2 YSYEKL. This CDR3 comprises 13 residues.

The CDR3 is CASSLLLEGQYF. Written as DNA, the CDR3 is TGTGCCAGCAGCTTACTTTTGGAGGGGCAGTACTTC. The genes are TRBV11-2 and TRBJ2-7, with a tentative D call TRBD2 (6 bases). The germline CDR1 and CDR2 sequences are SGHAT and FQNNGV. V lost 2 bases, J lost 9 bases, and 11 bases lay in between. The CDR3 is 12 amino acids. The full variable domain, in which reference TRBV11-2 and TRBJ2-7 provide the parts outside the CDR3, is EAGVAQSPRYKIIEKRQSVAFWCNPISGHATLYWYQQILGQGPKLLIQFQNNGVVDDSQLPKDRFSAERLKGVDSTLKIQPAKLEDSAVYLCASSLLLEGQYFGPGTRLTVT.

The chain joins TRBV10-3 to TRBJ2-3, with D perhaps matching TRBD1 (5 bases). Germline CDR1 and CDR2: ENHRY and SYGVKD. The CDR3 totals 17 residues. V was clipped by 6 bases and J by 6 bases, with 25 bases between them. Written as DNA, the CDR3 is TGTGCCATCAGGACACCATTCAGGGAAGGGTCGAGGGATACGCAGTATTTT. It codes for CAIRTPFREGSRDTQYF.

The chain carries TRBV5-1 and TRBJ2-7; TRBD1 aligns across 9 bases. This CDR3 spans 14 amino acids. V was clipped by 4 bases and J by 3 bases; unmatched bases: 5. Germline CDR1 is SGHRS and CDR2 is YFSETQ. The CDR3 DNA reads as TGCGCCAGCAGCACCGGGACAGGGAGCTACGAGCAGTACTTC. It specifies CASSTGTGSYEQYF.